This is a list of T cell receptor beta chains from one sample in a study of blood T cell repertoires in COVID-19. Sequenced by immunoSEQ multiplex PCR; TCRdb stores in-frame clones only, minus some. The sample records over 200,000 clones, 88% being singletons. Material: peripheral blood. Every receptor here comes from a woman aged 40 to 49 who had recovered from COVID-19. CDR3s include the opening cysteine and the closing phenylalanine or tryptophan.

v_call: TRBV19
j_call: TRBJ2-7
cdr3_aa: CASRSSREQYF

v_call: TRBV7-9
j_call: TRBJ1-1
cdr3_aa: CASSLPPRGAQVGEAFF

v_call: TRBV18
j_call: TRBJ2-3
cdr3_aa: CASSTGVPGTDTQYF

v_call: TRBV18
j_call: TRBJ1-2
cdr3_aa: CASSPSIRTELNYGYTF

v_call: TRBV15
j_call: TRBJ1-1
cdr3_aa: CATSRGYRALNTEAFF

v_call: TRBV7-9
j_call: TRBJ2-3
cdr3_aa: CASSYPSRGGETTDTQYF

v_call: TRBV12-5
j_call: TRBJ1-2
cdr3_aa: CASGGGSNYGYTF

v_call: TRBV24-1
j_call: TRBJ2-3
cdr3_aa: CATGGAGTDTQYF

v_call: TRBV5-8
j_call: TRBJ2-7
cdr3_aa: CASSLRLAGGHEQYF

v_call: TRBV3-1/TRBV3-2
j_call: TRBJ1-6
cdr3_aa: CASSQPTGGFSPLHF

v_call: TRBV9
j_call: TRBJ1-1
cdr3_aa: CASSFDRYTEAFF

v_call: TRBV11-2
j_call: TRBJ2-3
cdr3_aa: CASSLTSGGYTQYF

v_call: TRBV19
j_call: TRBJ2-4
cdr3_aa: CASSIAGNIQYF

v_call: TRBV7-3
j_call: TRBJ2-5
cdr3_aa: CASSLTRRETQYF

v_call: TRBV7-2
j_call: TRBJ1-1
cdr3_aa: CASSAHAGRNTEAFF

v_call: TRBV10-3
j_call: TRBJ2-1
cdr3_aa: CAISVGTSGAYNEQFF

v_call: TRBV19
j_call: TRBJ1-2
cdr3_aa: CASSIDGGYGYTF

v_call: TRBV18
j_call: TRBJ2-7
cdr3_aa: CASSRDSYEQYF

v_call: TRBV5-6
j_call: TRBJ1-2
cdr3_aa: CASSLGGWSGYTF

v_call: TRBV30
j_call: TRBJ1-2
cdr3_aa: CAWSSGDNYGYTF

v_call: TRBV30
j_call: TRBJ1-1
cdr3_aa: CAWTVGGMNTEAFF

v_call: TRBV9
j_call: TRBJ2-4
cdr3_aa: CASSEGTSLDIQYF

v_call: TRBV7-9
j_call: TRBJ2-7
cdr3_aa: CASSLPGRQTYEQYF

v_call: TRBV19
j_call: TRBJ2-1
cdr3_aa: CASSMSQSGRAEQFF

v_call: TRBV4-3
j_call: TRBJ2-1
cdr3_aa: CASSQDAGAYNEQFF

v_call: TRBV4-2
j_call: TRBJ2-3
cdr3_aa: CASSQALAGGATDTQYF

v_call: TRBV20-1
j_call: TRBJ1-2
cdr3_aa: CSARHYGYTF

v_call: TRBV18
j_call: TRBJ1-4
cdr3_aa: CASSPPGTGGGYRNEKLFF

v_call: TRBV7-9
j_call: TRBJ2-1
cdr3_aa: CASSLLRGGRENEQFF

v_call: TRBV5-1
j_call: TRBJ2-2
cdr3_aa: CASSPDRQPNTGELFF

v_call: TRBV4-3
j_call: TRBJ1-4
cdr3_aa: CASSESSGTNEKLFF